The entry below gives a single T cell receptor (beta chain) sequence along with its context. Its target is unknown. This record belongs to a study of shared clonotypes between healthy human individuals. For the study at large: The study drew on a couple of women and a few men aged 18 to 49 as donors. Per donor, CD8 memory used one plate, CD8 naive used two, CD4 memory used three and CD4 naive used three. Findings and limits, study-wide: It was only blood that was sampled, and tissue repertoires likely differ. It was the non-shared clonotypes that had lower generation probabilities than clonotypes shared by all four donors.

This table comes from immunoSEQ multiplex PCR, and its TCRdb copy is limited to in-frame clones, with some not included. The sample contains around 720,000 clones, roughly 72% of which appear only once. The sample taken for sequencing was memory CD4+ T cells sorted from blood. Sample subset: CD45RA-negative fraction. This TCR derives from a woman aged 25 to 39 in good health.

The chain's CDR3 is CASSLQPRTSGSADTQYF. The CDR3, as DNA: TGTGCCAGCAGTCTACAACCCCGGACTAGCGGGAGCGCAGATACGCAGTATTTT. The V and J genes are TRBV27 and TRBJ2-3; 13 nucleotides line up with TRBD2. The germline V gene encodes CDR1 MNHEY and CDR2 SMNVEV (reference sequence). Germline trimming cut 5 bases from V and 4 bases from J; bases unmatched to any gene: 12. The CDR3 runs to 18 residues.